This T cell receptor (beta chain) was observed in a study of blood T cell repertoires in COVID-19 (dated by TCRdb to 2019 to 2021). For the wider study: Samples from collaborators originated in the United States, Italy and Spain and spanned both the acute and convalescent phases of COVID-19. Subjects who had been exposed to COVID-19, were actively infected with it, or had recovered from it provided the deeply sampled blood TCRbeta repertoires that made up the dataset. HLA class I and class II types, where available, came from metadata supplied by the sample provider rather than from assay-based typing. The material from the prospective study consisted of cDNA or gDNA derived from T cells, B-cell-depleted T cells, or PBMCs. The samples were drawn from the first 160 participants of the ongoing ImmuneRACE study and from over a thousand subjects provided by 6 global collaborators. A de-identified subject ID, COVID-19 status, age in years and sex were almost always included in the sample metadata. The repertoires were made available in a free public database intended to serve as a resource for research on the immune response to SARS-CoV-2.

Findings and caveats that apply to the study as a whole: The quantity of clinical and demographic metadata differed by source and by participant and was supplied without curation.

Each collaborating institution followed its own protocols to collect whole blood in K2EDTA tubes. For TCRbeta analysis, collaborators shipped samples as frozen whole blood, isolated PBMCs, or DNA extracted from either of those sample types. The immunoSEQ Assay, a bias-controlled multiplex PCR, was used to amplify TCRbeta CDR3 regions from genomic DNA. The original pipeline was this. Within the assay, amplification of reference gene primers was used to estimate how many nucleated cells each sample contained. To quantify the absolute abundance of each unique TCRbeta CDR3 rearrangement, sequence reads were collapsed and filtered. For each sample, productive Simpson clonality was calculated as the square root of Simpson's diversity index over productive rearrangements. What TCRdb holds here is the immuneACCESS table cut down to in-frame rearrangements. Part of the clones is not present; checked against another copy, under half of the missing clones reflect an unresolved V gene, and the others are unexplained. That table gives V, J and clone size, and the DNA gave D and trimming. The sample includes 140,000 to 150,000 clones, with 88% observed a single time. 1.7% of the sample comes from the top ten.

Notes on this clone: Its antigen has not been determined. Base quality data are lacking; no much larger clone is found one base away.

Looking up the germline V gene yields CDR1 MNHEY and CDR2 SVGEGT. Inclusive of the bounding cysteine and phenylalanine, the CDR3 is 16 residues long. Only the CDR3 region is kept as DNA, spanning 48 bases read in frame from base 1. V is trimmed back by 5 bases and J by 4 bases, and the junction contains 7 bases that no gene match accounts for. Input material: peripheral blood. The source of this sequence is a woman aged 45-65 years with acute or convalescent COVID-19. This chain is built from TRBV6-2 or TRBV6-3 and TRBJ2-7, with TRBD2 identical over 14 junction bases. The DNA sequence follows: TGTGCCAGCAGTCTCGGACTAGCGGGAGGAGGTTACGAGCAGTACTTC. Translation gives CASSLGLAGGGYEQYF.